The 18 T cell receptor beta chains in this list originate from one sample, sequenced in a study of blood T cell repertoires in COVID-19. The method was immunoSEQ multiplex PCR; TCRdb's version includes in-frame clones alone and lacks a portion of them. This repertoire shows roughly 250,000 clones, more than 75% found once; its top ten account for about 1.5%. Sequencing input: PBMCs or T cells enriched from blood (not recorded which). These receptors all come from a woman aged 45-60 years who had recovered from COVID-19.

V usage is TRBV7-2 and J usage is TRBJ1-5; 9 bases match TRBD1. Germline loops: CDR1 SGHTA, CDR2 FQGNSA. There are 14 residues in the CDR3. Unmatched junction bases numbered 3, after V lost 0 bases and J lost 9 bases. In DNA form, the CDR3 reads TGTGCCAGCAGCTTAGCACAGGGGGCAGGGCCCCAGCATTTT. Encoded protein: CASSLAQGAGPQHF.

The chain links TRBV3-1 (or the pseudogene TRBV3-2) to TRBJ1-1, with 7 bases lining up with TRBD1. The germline gives CDR1 LGHDT, CDR2 YNNKEL (reference sequence). J lost 7 bases, V lost 6 bases, and 11 bases had no gene match. This CDR3 comprises 14 residues. CDR3: CASRLKGAGFEAFF. The CDR3, as DNA: TGTGCCAGCAGACTTAAGGGGGCAGGCTTTGAAGCTTTCTTT.

This clone was observed a single time. V is TRBV3-1 (or the pseudogene TRBV3-2) and J is TRBJ2-5, with 11 nucleotides matching TRBD2. Germline CDR1 is LGHDT and CDR2 is YNNKEL (reference sequence). The CDR3 contains 16 residues. V lost 0 bases, J lost 5 bases, and 5 bases stayed unmatched. CDR3 residues: CASSQETSGKKETQYF. CDR3 DNA: TGTGCCAGCAGCCAAGAGACTAGCGGGAAAAAGGAGACCCAGTACTTC.

J is TRBJ1-1 and V is TRBV18; D gene ambiguous. In germline, CDR1 is KGHSH, CDR2 LQKENI. Deletions cut 1 base from V and 0 bases from J, with 6 bases between. The CDR3 extends over 14 amino acids. CDR3 loop: CASSPLAVNTEAFF. CDR3 nucleotides: TGTGCCAGCTCACCACTCGCAGTGAACACTGAAGCTTTCTTT.

J is TRBJ1-5 and V is TRBV28; 9 nucleotides align to TRBD1. This CDR3 has 16 amino acids. Germline V gene lookup returns CDR1 MDHEN and CDR2 SYDVKM. Trimming cost V 6 bases and J 0 bases; bases outside gene matches: 6. Written as DNA, the CDR3 is TGTGCCAGCAGAGATGGGACAGGGTCTAGCAATCAGCCCCAGCATTTT. This translates into CASRDGTGSSNQPQHF.

The chain has TRBV30 and TRBJ1-1; TRBD1 is a possible D gene (6 bases). CDR1 is GTSNPN and CDR2 is SVGIG in the germline V gene (reference sequence). The CDR3 length is 16 residues. V gave up 4 bases and J gave up 1 base, with 19 bases separating them. The CDR3 nucleotides are TGTGCCTGGATCCGTGATCGGACAGAATCGAACACTGAAGCTTTCTTT. Translating gives CAWIRDRTESNTEAFF. The variable domain in full, with the rest retrieved from reference TRBV30 and TRBJ1-1, is SQTIHQWPATLVQPVGSPLSLECTVEGTSNPNLYWYRQAAGRGLQLLFYSVGIGQISSEVPQNLSASRPQDRQFILSSKKLLLSDSGFYLCAWIRDRTESNTEAFFGQGTRLTVV.

The chain links TRBV24-1 to TRBJ2-3, with 8 bases fitting TRBD2. V was clipped by 6 bases and J by 4 bases; unmatched bases: 5. CDR1 KGHDR and CDR2 SFDVKD come from the germline V gene. There are 14 residues in the CDR3. The CDR3 here is CATSRSGSADTQYF. For the CDR3, the DNA is TGTGCCACCAGTCGAAGCGGGAGTGCAGATACGCAGTATTTT.

There are a few counts of this clone. The chain joins TRBV4-1 to TRBJ1-2; tentative D call: TRBD1 (5 bases). This CDR3 contains 14 residues. Germline CDR1 MGHRA, CDR2 YSYEKL. Trimming took 0 bases from V and 3 from J, leaving 8 bases between them. This CDR3 is CASSQEGLDYGYTF. The CDR3 nucleotides read TGCGCCAGCAGCCAAGAGGGGCTGGACTATGGCTACACCTTC.

V and J are TRBV2 and TRBJ2-4, with 12 bases that match TRBD2. J was trimmed by 0 bases and V by 7 bases; bases with no gene match: 13. This CDR3 has 19 amino acids. Germline V lookup: CDR1 SNHLY, CDR2 FYNNEI. CDR3 residues: CASTRTSGIGALAKNIQYF. DNA for the CDR3: TGTGCCAGCACCCGGACTAGCGGGATCGGGGCCCTAGCCAAAAACATTCAGTACTTC.

This clone is a singleton in its sample. The V call is TRBV5-1, the J call TRBJ1-1; D is unresolved. Germline-derived CDR1 and CDR2 are SGHRS and YFSETQ. The CDR3 contains 14 residues. V lost 6 bases to trimming and J lost 6 bases, with 18 bases between them. The chain's CDR3 is CASKSGRGVSEAFF. DNA for the CDR3: TGCGCCAGCAAATCCGGGCGGGGTGTTTCTGAAGCTTTCTTT.

The rearrangement links TRBV18 to TRBJ2-7; 10 bases agree with TRBD1. The junction had 4 bases not matched to a gene; V was cut back by 5 bases and J by 6 bases. The germline CDR1 and CDR2 sequences are KGHSH and LQKENI. The CDR3 contains 13 residues. The CDR3 DNA sequence: TGTGCCAGCTCAAAAGACAGGGGGCGCGAGCAGTACTTC. It encodes CASSKDRGREQYF.

The rearrangement joins TRBV6-5 to TRBJ2-7; unclear D gene. The CDR3 contains 14 residues. Germline V gene data show CDR1 as MNHEY and CDR2 as SVGAGI. V lost 6 bases to trimming and J lost 0 bases, with 12 bases between them. The CDR3 DNA sequence: TGTGCCAGCAGCCGAATTAGCCGCTCCTACGAGCAGTACTTC. The encoded protein is CASSRISRSYEQYF.

The chain couples TRBV19 to TRBJ1-2, with 7 bases identical to TRBD1. This CDR3 comprises 16 residues. V was pared by 1 base and J by 5 bases, with 10 bases of the junction left unmatched. Germline V lookup: CDR1 LNHDA, CDR2 SQIVND (reference sequence). The CDR3 reads CASSIGQGYRRYGYTF. CDR3 coding DNA: TGTGCCAGTAGTATAGGACAGGGCTATCGACGGTATGGCTACACCTTC.

This clone was observed a few times. This rearrangement joins TRBV11-2 to TRBJ2-6, with D hard to call. The CDR3 runs 13 residues. V was clipped by 0 bases and J by 14 bases, with 11 bases between them. Germline V gene sequence: CDR1 SGHAT, CDR2 FQNNGV. CDR3 coding DNA: TGTGCCAGCAGCTTAGATCGCCTGAGGATCCTGACTTTC. This encodes CASSLDRLRILTF.

The chain combines TRBV7-9 with TRBJ1-3; no definite D call. V was trimmed by 6 bases and J by 0 bases, leaving 12 bases between them. Germline V gives CDR1 SEHNR, CDR2 FQNEAQ (reference sequence). The CDR3 length is 15 residues. As DNA, the CDR3 is TGTGCCAGCAGTGCCCGGAGCGGCTCTGGAAACACCATATATTTT. Translation gives CASSARSGSGNTIYF.

The chain has TRBV28 and TRBJ1-2, with TRBD1 matching over 11 bases. Germline CDR1 and CDR2: MDHEN and SYDVKM. The V segment lost 6 bases and the J segment 4 bases; nucleotides outside the gene matches: 7. The CDR3 extends over 15 amino acids. The chain's CDR3 is CASRYPGQGGYGYTF. Written as DNA, the CDR3 is TGTGCCAGCAGGTATCCGGGACAGGGGGGCTATGGCTACACCTTC.

The chain recombines TRBV30 with TRBJ2-3, with a weak D call TRBD2 (6 bases). This CDR3 has 16 residues. The V gene's germline CDR1 is GTSNPN and CDR2 SVGIG (reference sequence). Trimming took off 1 base at V and 4 bases at J, with 18 bases between the two ends. CDR3 loop: CAWSGAGGMVADTQYF. For the CDR3, the DNA is TGTGCCTGGAGTGGTGCTGGCGGGATGGTAGCAGATACGCAGTATTTT.

The V call is TRBV5-5, the J call TRBJ2-1; 9 nucleotides align to TRBD1. From germline, CDR1 is SGHKS and CDR2 YYEKEE (reference sequence). V lost 5 bases and J lost 6; bases outside the gene matches: 6. This CDR3 comprises 14 residues. The CDR3 coding sequence is TGTGCCAGCAGATCCGGGACAGGGTCCAATGAGCAGTTCTTC. This sequence encodes CASRSGTGSNEQFF.